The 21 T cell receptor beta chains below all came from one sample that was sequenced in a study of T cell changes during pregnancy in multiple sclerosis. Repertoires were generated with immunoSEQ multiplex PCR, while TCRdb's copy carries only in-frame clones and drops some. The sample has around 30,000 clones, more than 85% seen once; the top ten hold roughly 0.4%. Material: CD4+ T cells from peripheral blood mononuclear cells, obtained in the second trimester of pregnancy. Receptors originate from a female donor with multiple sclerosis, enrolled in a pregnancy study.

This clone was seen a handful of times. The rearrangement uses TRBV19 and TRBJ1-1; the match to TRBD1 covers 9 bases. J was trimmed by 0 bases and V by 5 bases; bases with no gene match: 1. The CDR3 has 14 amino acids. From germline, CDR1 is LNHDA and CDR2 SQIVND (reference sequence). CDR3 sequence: CASSRDRVNTEAFF. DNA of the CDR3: TGTGCCAGTAGTCGGGACAGGGTGAACACTGAAGCTTTCTTT.

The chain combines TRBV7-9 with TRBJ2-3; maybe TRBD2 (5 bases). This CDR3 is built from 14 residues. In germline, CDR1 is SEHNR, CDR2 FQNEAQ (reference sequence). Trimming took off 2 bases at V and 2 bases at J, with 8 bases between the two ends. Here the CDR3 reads CASSLTGVTDTQYF. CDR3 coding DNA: TGTGCCAGCAGCTTAACCGGGGTCACAGATACGCAGTATTTT.

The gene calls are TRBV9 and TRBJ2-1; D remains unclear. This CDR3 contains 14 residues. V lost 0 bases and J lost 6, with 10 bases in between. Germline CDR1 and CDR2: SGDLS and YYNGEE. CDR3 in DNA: TGTGCCAGCAGCGTAGAAGGTACTATCAATGAGCAGTTCTTC. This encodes CASSVEGTINEQFF.

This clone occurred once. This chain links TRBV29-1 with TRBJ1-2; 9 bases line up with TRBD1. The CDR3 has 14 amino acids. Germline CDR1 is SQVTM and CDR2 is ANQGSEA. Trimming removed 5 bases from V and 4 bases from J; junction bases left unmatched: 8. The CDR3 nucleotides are TGCAGCGTTTTTGGGACAGGGAGTTCCTATGGCTACACCTTC. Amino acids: CSVFGTGSSYGYTF.

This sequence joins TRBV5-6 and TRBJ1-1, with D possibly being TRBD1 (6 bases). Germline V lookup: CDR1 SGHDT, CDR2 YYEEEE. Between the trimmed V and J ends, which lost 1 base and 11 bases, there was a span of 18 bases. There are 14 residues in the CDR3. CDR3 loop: CASSLRGLGAIAFF. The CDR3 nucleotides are TGTGCCAGCAGCTTGAGGGGGTTAGGGGCTATTGCTTTCTTT.

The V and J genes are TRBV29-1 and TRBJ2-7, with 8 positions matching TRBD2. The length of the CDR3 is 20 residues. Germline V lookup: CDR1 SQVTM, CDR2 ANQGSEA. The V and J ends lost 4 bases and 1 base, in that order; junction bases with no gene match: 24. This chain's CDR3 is CSVGSAKGAGVLGISYEQYF. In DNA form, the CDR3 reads TGCAGCGTTGGCTCCGCTAAAGGAGCGGGAGTGCTTGGGATATCCTACGAGCAGTACTTC.

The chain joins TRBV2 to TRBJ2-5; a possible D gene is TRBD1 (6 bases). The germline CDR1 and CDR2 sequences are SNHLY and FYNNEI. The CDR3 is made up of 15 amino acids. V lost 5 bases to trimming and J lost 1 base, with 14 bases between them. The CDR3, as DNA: TGTGCCAGCAGTTTTCAGGGGAGACTCCAAGAGACCCAGTACTTC. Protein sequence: CASSFQGRLQETQYF.

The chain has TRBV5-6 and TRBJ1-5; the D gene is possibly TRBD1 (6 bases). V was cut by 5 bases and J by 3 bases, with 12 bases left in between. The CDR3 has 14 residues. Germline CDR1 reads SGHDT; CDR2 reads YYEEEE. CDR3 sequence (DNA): TGTGCCAGCAGTTCAGGACAGTTCAATCAGCCCCAGCATTTT. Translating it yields CASSSGQFNQPQHF.

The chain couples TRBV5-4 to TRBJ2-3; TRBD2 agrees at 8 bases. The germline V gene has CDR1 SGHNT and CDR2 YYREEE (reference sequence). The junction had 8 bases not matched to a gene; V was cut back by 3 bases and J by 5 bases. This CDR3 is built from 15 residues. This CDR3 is CASSSGTRGGDTQYF. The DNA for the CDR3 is TGTGCCAGCAGCTCCGGGACTAGAGGGGGAGATACGCAGTATTTT.

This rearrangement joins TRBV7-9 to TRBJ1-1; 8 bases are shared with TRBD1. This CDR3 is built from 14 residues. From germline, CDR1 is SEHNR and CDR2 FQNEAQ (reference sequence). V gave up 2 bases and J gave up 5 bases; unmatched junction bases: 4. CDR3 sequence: CASSLQGASTEAFF. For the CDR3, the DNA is TGTGCCAGCAGCTTACAGGGGGCGAGTACTGAAGCTTTCTTT.

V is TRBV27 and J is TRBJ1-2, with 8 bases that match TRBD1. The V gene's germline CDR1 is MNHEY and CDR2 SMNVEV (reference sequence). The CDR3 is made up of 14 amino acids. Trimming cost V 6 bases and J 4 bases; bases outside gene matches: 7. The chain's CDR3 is CASSPQGAGYGYTF. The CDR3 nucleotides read TGTGCCAGCAGCCCCCAGGGGGCAGGCTATGGCTACACCTTC.

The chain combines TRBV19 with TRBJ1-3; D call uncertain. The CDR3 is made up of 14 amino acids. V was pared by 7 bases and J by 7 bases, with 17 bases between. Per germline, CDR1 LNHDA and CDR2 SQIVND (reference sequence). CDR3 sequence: CASKSGEISNTIYF. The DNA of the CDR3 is TGTGCCAGTAAATCGGGAGAAATAAGCAACACCATATATTTT. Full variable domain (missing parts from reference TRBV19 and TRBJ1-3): DGGITQSPKYLFRKEGQNVTLSCEQNLNHDAMYWYRQDPGQGLRLIYYSQIVNDFQKGDIAEGYSVSREKKESFPLTVTSAQKNPTAFYLCASKSGEISNTIYFGEGSWLTVV.

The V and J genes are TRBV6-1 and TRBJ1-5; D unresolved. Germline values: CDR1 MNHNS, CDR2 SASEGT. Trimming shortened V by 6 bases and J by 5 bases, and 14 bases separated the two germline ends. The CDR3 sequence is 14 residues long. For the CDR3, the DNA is TGTGCCAGCAGAGCCGGAGTATTCTATCAGCCCCAGCATTTT. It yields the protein CASRAGVFYQPQHF.

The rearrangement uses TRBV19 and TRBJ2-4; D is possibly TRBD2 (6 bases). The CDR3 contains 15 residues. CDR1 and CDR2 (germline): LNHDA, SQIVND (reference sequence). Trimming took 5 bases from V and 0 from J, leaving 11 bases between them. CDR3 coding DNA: TGTGCCAGTAGTGACCTGGGGGGAGCCAAAAACATTCAGTACTTC. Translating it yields CASSDLGGAKNIQYF.

CDR3 in DNA: TGTGCCAGCAGCTTGAGGTCTAGCGGCTCCGAGCAGTACTTC. Its protein product is CASSLRSSGSEQYF. This rearrangement joins TRBV5-4 to TRBJ2-7; 7 bases are shared with TRBD2. CDR1 is SGHNT and CDR2 is YYREEE in the germline V gene (reference sequence). This CDR3 region has 14 residues. V lost 1 base to trimming and J lost 6 bases; unmatched junction nucleotides: 7.

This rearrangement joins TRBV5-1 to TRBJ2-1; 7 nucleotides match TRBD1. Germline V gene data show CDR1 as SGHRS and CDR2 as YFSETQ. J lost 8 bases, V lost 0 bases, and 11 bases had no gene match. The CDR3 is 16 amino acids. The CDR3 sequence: CASSLGSAGGYDEQFF. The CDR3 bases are TGCGCCAGCAGCTTGGGTTCGGCAGGGGGTTACGATGAGCAGTTCTTC.

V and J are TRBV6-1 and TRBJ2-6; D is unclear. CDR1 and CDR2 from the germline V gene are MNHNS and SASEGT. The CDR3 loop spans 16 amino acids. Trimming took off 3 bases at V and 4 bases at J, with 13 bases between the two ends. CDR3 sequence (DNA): TGTGCCAGCAGTGAGCGTCCGGGTTCAGGGGCCAACGTCCTGACTTTC. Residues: CASSERPGSGANVLTF.

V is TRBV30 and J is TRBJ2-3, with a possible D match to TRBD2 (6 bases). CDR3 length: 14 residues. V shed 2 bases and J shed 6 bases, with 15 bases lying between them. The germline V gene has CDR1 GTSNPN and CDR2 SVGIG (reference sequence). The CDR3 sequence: CAWSWRRDSDTQYF. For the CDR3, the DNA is TGTGCCTGGAGTTGGAGGAGGGATTCCGATACGCAGTATTTT.

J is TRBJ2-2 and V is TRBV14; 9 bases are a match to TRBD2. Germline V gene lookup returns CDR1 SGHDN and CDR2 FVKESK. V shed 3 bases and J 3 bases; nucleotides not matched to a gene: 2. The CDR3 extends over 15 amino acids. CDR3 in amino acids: CASSQTSGYTGELFF. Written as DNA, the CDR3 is TGTGCCAGCAGCCAGACTAGCGGTTACACCGGGGAGCTGTTTTTT.

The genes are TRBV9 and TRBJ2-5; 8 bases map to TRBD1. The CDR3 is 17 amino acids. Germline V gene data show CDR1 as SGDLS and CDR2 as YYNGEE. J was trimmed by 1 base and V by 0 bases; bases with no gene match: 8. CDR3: CASSVALFGQGQETQYF. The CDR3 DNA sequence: TGTGCCAGCAGCGTAGCTCTGTTTGGACAGGGCCAAGAGACCCAGTACTTC.

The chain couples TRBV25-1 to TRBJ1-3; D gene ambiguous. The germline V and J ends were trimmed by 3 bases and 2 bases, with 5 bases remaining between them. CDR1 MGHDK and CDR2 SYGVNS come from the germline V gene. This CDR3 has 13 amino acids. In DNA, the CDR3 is TGTGCCAGCAGTGAGGCAGCTGGAAACACCATATATTTT. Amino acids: CASSEAAGNTIYF.